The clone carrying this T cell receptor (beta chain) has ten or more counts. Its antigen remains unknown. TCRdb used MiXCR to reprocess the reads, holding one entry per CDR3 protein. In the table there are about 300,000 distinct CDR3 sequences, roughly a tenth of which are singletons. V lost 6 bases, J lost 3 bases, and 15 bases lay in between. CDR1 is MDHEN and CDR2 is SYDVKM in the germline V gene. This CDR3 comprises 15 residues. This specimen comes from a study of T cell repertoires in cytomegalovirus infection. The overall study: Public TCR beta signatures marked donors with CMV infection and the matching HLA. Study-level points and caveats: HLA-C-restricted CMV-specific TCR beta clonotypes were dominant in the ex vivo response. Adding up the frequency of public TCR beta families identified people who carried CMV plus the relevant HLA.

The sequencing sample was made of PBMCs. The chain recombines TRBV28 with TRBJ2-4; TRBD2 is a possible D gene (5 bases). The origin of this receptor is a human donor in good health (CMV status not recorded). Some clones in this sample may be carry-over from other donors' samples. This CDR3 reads CASRTLRGDKNIQYF. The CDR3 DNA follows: TGTGCCAGCAGGACCCTACGGGGTGACAAAAACATTCAGTACTTC.